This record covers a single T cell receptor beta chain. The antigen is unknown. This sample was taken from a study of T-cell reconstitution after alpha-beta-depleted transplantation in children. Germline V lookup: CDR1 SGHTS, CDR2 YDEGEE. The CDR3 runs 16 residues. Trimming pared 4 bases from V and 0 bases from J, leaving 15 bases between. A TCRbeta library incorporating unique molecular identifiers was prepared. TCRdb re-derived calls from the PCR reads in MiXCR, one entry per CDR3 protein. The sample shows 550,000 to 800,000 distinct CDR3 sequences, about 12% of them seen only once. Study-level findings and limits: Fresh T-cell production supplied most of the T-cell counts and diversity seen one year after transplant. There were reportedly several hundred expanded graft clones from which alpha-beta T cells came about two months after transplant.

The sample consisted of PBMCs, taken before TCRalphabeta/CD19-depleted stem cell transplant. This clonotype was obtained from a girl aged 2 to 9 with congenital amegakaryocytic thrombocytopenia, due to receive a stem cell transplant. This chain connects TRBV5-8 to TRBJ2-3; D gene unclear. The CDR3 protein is CASSSGGHGSTDTQYF. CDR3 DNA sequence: TGTGCCAGCAGCAGTGGCGGCCATGGTAGCACAGATACGCAGTATTTT.